The T cell receptor beta chain under discussion was sequenced for a study of regulatory T cells in long-lasting Graves disease. Looking at the study overall: Newly diagnosed Graves' patients had under 3 months of antithyroid drugs. Study-wide results and caveats: There were preferences for TRBV28, TRBJ1-2 and TRBJ2-5 in persistent disease.

This clonotype was recorded many times. Its specificity is not known. The CDR3 covers 18 residues. In germline, CDR1 is LNHNV, CDR2 YYDKDF (reference sequence). The ends lost 6 bases at V and 0 bases at J; junction bases unmatched: 9. Library construction for TCR beta used iRepertoire HTBI primers and Arm-PCR of CDR3 regions. TCRdb analysed the multiplex PCR reads with MiXCR anew, one entry per CDR3 protein. The table lists hundreds of thousands of distinct CDR3 sequences, approximately 16% of them singletons. The time point was: newly diagnosed GD, antithyroid drugs for less than 3 months. RNA extracted from PBMCs served as the sequencing template. The sample was also reused in another study, on T cells in Graves' hyperthyroidism and ophthalmopathy. This second study says: Hyperthyroidism of Graves' type that showed no ophthalmopathy progression within 18 months was stable.

The starting material was peripheral blood mononuclear cells (PBMCs), obtained at new diagnosis, from a patient treated with antithyroid drugs. This receptor was obtained from a man aged 40-49 years with Graves disease. The chain carries TRBV15 and TRBJ2-2; 11 nucleotides line up with TRBD1. DNA of the CDR3: TGTGCCACCAGGGGAGGACAGGGGGCCCCCGCGAACACCGGGGAGCTGTTTTTT. This translates into CATRGGQGAPANTGELFF. Using reference TRBV15 and TRBJ2-2 for the parts outside the CDR3, the full variable domain is DAMVIQNPRYQVTQFGKPVTLSCSQTLNHNVMYWYQQKSSQAPKLLFHYYDKDFNNEADTPDNFQSRRPNTSFCFLDIRSPGLGDTAMYLCATRGGQGAPANTGELFFGEGSRLTVL.